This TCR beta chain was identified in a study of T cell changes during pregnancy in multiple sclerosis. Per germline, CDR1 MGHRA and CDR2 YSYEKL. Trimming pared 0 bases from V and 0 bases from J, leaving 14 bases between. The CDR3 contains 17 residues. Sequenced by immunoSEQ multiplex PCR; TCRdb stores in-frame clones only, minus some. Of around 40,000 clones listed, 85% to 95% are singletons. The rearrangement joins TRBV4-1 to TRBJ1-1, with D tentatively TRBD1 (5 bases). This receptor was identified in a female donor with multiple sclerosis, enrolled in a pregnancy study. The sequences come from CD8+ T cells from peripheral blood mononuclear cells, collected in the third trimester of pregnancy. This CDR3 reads CASSQDLTGRVNTEAFF. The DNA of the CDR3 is TGCGCCAGCAGCCAAGATCTAACCGGCAGGGTGAACACTGAAGCTTTCTTT.